The clone carrying this T cell receptor beta chain was observed at least ten times. What it binds is unknown. This specimen belongs to a study of CD8+CD57+ T cells in acquired aplastic anemia. Background on the study: The sorted CD4+ and CD8+ cells yielded an average approximately 3.2 ug of DNA.

Patients who underwent sequencing had shown CD8+CD57+ cell expansion by flow cytometry. Blood was sampled before the patients had received any therapy. According to the study, genomic DNA was the template for TCR beta VDJ and CDR3 profiling. Using its own MiXCR run on the reads, TCRdb lists one record per CDR3 protein. The data contain hundreds of thousands of distinct CDR3 sequences, over 40% of them seen just once; the ten biggest clones take up approximately 20%. The study, taken as a whole, reports: The study found no significant CD8+ Simpson's diversity difference between patients and controls. There were over 25 CD8+ CDR3 sequences that occurred in both patients and controls.

The TCR comes from a human donor with aplastic anemia. Input material: sorted CD4+, CD8+, or CD8+CD57+ T cells (not recorded which) from PBMCs.

The CDR3, as DNA: TGTGCCAGCGAGGGGTTCGCTGAAGCTTTCTTT. Translation gives CASEGFAEAFF. This chain links TRBV6-1 with TRBJ1-1; a weak D match, TRBD1 (5 bases). CDR3 size: 11 residues. Germline lookup yields CDR1 MNHNS and CDR2 SASEGT. The germline V and J ends were trimmed by 8 bases and 6 bases, with 10 bases remaining between them.